Reported below is one TCR beta chain. This sample is drawn from a study of blood T cell repertoires in COVID-19. Study background: The origin of the acute and convalescent COVID-19 samples was the United States, Italy and Spain. The analysed material was cDNA or gDNA that came from T cells, B-cell-depleted T cells, or PBMCs.

The authors' processing: Estimated nucleated cell counts came from reference gene primer amplification. The repertoire was sequenced with immunoSEQ multiplex PCR; TCRdb's copy has only in-frame clones and lacks some. V and J calls plus clone size are reproduced from that table; the DNA served to infer D and trimming. The top ten clones hold around 1.1% of a sample with approximately 120,000 clones, about 90% of them seen once. Germline V gene data show CDR1 as MGHRA and CDR2 as YSYEKL. This CDR3 contains 16 residues. Trimming took off 5 bases at V and 0 bases at J, with 15 bases between the two ends.

The chain carries TRBV4-1 and TRBJ2-3; no clear D. Sequencing input: peripheral blood. The sequence was collected from a human donor in a cohort sampled during active COVID-19. The CDR3 sequence: CASSSLGLSSTDTQYF. In DNA form, the CDR3 reads TGCGCCAGCAGCAGCCTAGGTTTGTCTAGCACAGATACGCAGTATTTT.